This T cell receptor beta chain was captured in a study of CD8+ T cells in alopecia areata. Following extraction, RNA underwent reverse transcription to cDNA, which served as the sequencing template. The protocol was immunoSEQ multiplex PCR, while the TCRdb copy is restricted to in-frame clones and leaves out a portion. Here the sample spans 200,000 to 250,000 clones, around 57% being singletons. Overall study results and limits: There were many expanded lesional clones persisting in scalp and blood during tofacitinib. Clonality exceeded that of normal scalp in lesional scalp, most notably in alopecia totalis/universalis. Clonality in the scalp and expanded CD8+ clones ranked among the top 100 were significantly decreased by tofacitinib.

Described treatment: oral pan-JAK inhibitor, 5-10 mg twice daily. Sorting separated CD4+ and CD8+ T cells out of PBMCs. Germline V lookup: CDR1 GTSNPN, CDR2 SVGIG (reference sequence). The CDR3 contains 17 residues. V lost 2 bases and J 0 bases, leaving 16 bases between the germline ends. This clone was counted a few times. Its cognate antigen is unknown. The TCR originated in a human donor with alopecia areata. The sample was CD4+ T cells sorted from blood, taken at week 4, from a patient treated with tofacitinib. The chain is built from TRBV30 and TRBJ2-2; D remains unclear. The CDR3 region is CAWSYPRPKTNTGELFF. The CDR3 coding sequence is TGTGCCTGGAGTTACCCTCGACCGAAGACGAACACCGGGGAGCTGTTTTTT. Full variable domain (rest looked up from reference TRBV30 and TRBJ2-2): SQTIHQWPATLVQPVGSPLSLECTVEGTSNPNLYWYRQAAGRGLQLLFYSVGIGQISSEVPQNLSASRPQDRQFILSSKKLLLSDSGFYLCAWSYPRPKTNTGELFFGEGSRLTVL.